The 27 T cell receptor beta chains presented below share a single source sample, sequenced in a study of persistence of HIV-infected CD4 T cells. Sequencing used immunoSEQ version 4 in survey mode. TCRdb's copy holds only in-frame clones and misses some; the assay was immunoSEQ multiplex PCR. Found here are 25,000 to 35,000 clones, about 80% of them singletons; the top ten hold 0.75% to 0.95%. The stimulus was lysate of CMV-infected fibroblasts, around 10 ug/mL. CD40L/CD69 double-negative CD45RO-high memory CD4+ T cells were collected. Their specific antigens are unknown. Source: CD4+ T cells sorted from PBMCs after roughly 18-hour stimulation, taken from a patient who received antiretroviral therapy. These receptors were taken from an adult woman with HIV who was CMV-seropositive.

This chain connects TRBV24-1 to TRBJ1-5; TRBD1 matches 12 bases. CDR1 and CDR2 from the germline V gene are KGHDR and SFDVKD. With V trimmed by 5 bases and J by 3 bases, 4 bases remained unmatched. This CDR3 contains 16 residues. The DNA of the CDR3 is TGTGCCACCAGTGGAGGGGACAGGGGGCCCAATCAGCCCCAGCATTTT. This translates into CATSGGDRGPNQPQHF.

The rearrangement links TRBV5-1 to TRBJ1-4, with D uncertain. CDR1 SGHRS and CDR2 YFSETQ come from the germline V gene. Trimming pared 2 bases from V and 8 bases from J, leaving 10 bases between. CDR3 length: 13 amino acids. CDR3 protein: CASSFKPKEKLFF. CDR3 nucleotide sequence: TGCGCCAGCAGCTTTAAACCGAAGGAAAAACTGTTTTTT.

The chain links TRBV5-1 to TRBJ2-3; 9 bases map to TRBD1. J was trimmed by 2 bases and V by 4 bases; bases with no gene match: 5. Germline lookup yields CDR1 SGHRS and CDR2 YFSETQ. The CDR3 loop spans 15 amino acids. The chain's CDR3 is CASSPGQGNTDTQYF. The CDR3 nucleotides read TGCGCCAGCAGCCCGGGACAGGGAAACACAGATACGCAGTATTTT.

The genes are TRBV5-1 and TRBJ2-1; 9 bases fit TRBD1. CDR3 length equals 15 residues. Germline trimming cut 0 bases from V and 8 bases from J; bases unmatched to any gene: 6. The germline gives CDR1 SGHRS, CDR2 YFSETQ. The CDR3, as DNA: TGCGCCAGCAGCTTGGAGGGACAGGGTCCTCATGAGCAGTTCTTC. This codes for CASSLEGQGPHEQFF.

This clone was seen a handful of times. The rearrangement links TRBV4-2 to TRBJ2-7, with TRBD1 matching over 10 bases. This CDR3 is built from 15 residues. Looked up from germline, CDR1 is LGHNA and CDR2 is YNFKEQ. V shed 4 bases and J 1 base; nucleotides not matched to a gene: 4. CDR3 coding DNA: TGTGCCAGCAGCCCGGGGACAGGGGATTCCTACGAGCAGTACTTC. Amino acids: CASSPGTGDSYEQYF.

This clone was picked up a small number of times. The rearrangement links TRBV12-5 to TRBJ1-1; no clear D gene. V was pared by 1 base and J by 1 base, with 4 bases between. Germline-derived CDR1 and CDR2 are LGHNT and FRNRAP. The CDR3 is made up of 13 amino acids. CDR3 nucleotide sequence: TGTGCTAGTGGTTTGGACGGGAACACTGAAGCTTTCTTT. Translation: CASGLDGNTEAFF.

The sample holds a few counts of this clone. The chain is built from TRBV5-1 and TRBJ1-3; 7 bases are a match to TRBD1. V lost 4 bases to trimming and J lost 4 bases; unmatched junction nucleotides: 5. Germline CDR1 SGHRS, CDR2 YFSETQ. The CDR3 has 14 residues. The CDR3 DNA follows: TGCGCCAGCAGCACTGACAGGGAAGGAAACACCATATATTTT. Amino acids: CASSTDREGNTIYF.

V and J are TRBV19 and TRBJ1-2; TRBD1 matches 8 bases. Germline V gives CDR1 LNHDA, CDR2 SQIVND (reference sequence). The CDR3 covers 14 residues. Unmatched junction bases numbered 3, after V lost 4 bases and J lost 2 bases. DNA for the CDR3: TGTGCCAGTAGTAGCACAGGGGGGAACTATGGCTACACCTTC. Amino acids: CASSSTGGNYGYTF. Filled out from reference TRBV19 and TRBJ1-2, the complete variable domain reads DGGITQSPKYLFRKEGQNVTLSCEQNLNHDAMYWYRQDPGQGLRLIYYSQIVNDFQKGDIAEGYSVSREKKESFPLTVTSAQKNPTAFYLCASSSTGGNYGYTFGSGTRLTVV.

V gene TRBV21-1 combines with J gene TRBJ2-7; the table calls TRBD1, which could not be checked here. TRBV21-1 is a listed pseudogene. This CDR3 is built from 12 residues. Written as DNA, the CDR3 is TGTGCCAGCAGCAAACCTTGCAGCGAGCAGTACTTC. Translated, it gives CASSKPCSEQYF.

The chain combines TRBV19 with TRBJ1-6; no clear D gene. CDR3 length: 13 residues. V was shortened by 7 bases and J by 7 bases, with 11 bases between the two germline ends. Germline V CDR1 and CDR2: LNHDA, SQIVND (reference sequence). DNA of the CDR3: TGTGCCAGTACAACTCAAGGGAATTCACCCCTCCACTTT. Amino acid sequence: CASTTQGNSPLHF.

The rearrangement joins TRBV5-1 to TRBJ1-3; TRBD1 is a possible D gene (6 bases). This CDR3 has 17 residues. Germline V gene sequence: CDR1 SGHRS, CDR2 YFSETQ. Trimming pared 1 base from V and 2 bases from J, leaving 16 bases between. CDR3 region: CASSLSWTATAGNTIYF. The DNA for the CDR3 is TGCGCCAGCAGCTTGTCGTGGACAGCGACCGCTGGAAACACCATATATTTT.

V usage is TRBV2 and J usage is TRBJ2-1; tentative D call: TRBD1 (5 bases). The germline gives CDR1 SNHLY, CDR2 FYNNEI. This CDR3 is built from 15 residues. Trimming left V 5 bases short and J 0 bases short, with 11 bases between. The CDR3 spells CASSSGQSSYNEQFF. The CDR3 region has the DNA TGTGCCAGCAGTTCTGGACAAAGCTCCTACAATGAGCAGTTCTTC.

This clone has just one count. The CDR3 coding sequence is TGCGCCAGCAGCTTGGGGGGACAGGGTTCCTACGAGCAGTACTTC. It translates to CASSLGGQGSYEQYF. The V call is TRBV5-1, the J call TRBJ2-7; 9 nucleotides align to TRBD1. The CDR3 contains 15 residues. Germline V gene data show CDR1 as SGHRS and CDR2 as YFSETQ. V gave up 0 bases and J gave up 1 base; unmatched junction bases: 2.

The chain recombines TRBV11-1 with TRBJ2-6; unclear D gene. The CDR3 has 17 amino acids. The ends were cut back, 0 bases at V and 2 bases at J, with 11 bases in the middle. Germline V gene sequence: CDR1 SGHAT, CDR2 FQDESV (reference sequence). The CDR3 region is CASSLAPLGAGANVLTF. Here the CDR3 DNA reads TGTGCCAGCAGCTTAGCACCCCTTGGGGCTGGGGCCAACGTCCTGACTTTC.

The chain employs TRBV5-1 and TRBJ2-2, with a possible D match to TRBD1 (6 bases). Germline-derived CDR1 and CDR2 are SGHRS and YFSETQ. The CDR3 loop spans 14 amino acids. Trimming cost V 0 bases and J 6 bases, with 9 bases left between them. This chain's CDR3 is CASSLDRESGELFF. For the CDR3, the DNA is TGCGCCAGCAGCTTGGACAGGGAGTCCGGGGAGCTGTTTTTT.

The chain combines TRBV7-8 with TRBJ2-2; D is perhaps TRBD1 (5 bases). The V gene lost 5 bases and the J gene lost 4 bases, with 14 bases spanning the gap. Germline CDR1 SGHVS, CDR2 FQNEAQ. The CDR3 spans 15 residues. CDR3 in amino acids: CASSPRTKSTGELFF. In nucleotides, the CDR3 is TGTGCCAGCAGCCCTCGGACAAAGAGCACCGGGGAGCTGTTTTTT.

V is TRBV27 and J is TRBJ1-5; D remains ambiguous. V lost 3 bases and J lost 7, with 4 bases in between. Germline V gene data show CDR1 as MNHEY and CDR2 as SMNVEV (reference sequence). The CDR3 is made up of 11 amino acids. CDR3 sequence reads: CASSFRQPQHF. The CDR3 nucleotides read TGTGCCAGCAGTTTCCGACAGCCCCAGCATTTT.

The chain has TRBV14 and TRBJ1-3; possibly TRBD1 for D (6 bases). V was cut by 3 bases and J by 0 bases, with 9 bases left in between. This CDR3 spans 15 amino acids. CDR1 is SGHDN, CDR2 FVKESK, per germline. The CDR3 sequence: CASSQPRGSGNTIYF. CDR3 bases: TGTGCCAGCAGCCAGCCCAGGGGCTCTGGAAACACCATATATTTT.

The chain joins TRBV19 to TRBJ1-5; D gene uncertain. The V gene's germline CDR1 is LNHDA and CDR2 SQIVND (reference sequence). The CDR3 covers 14 residues. V was shortened by 9 bases and J by 1 base, with 13 bases between the two germline ends. CDR3 bases: TGTGCCAGACCTTCCCGGTCGAGCAATCAGCCCCAGCATTTT. It encodes CARPSRSSNQPQHF.

The sample holds one count of this clone. This chain uses TRBV24-1 with TRBJ1-2; 7 bases line up with TRBD1. Germline V CDR1 and CDR2: KGHDR, SFDVKD. J was trimmed by 7 bases and V by 5 bases; bases with no gene match: 6. This CDR3 is 13 amino acids long. As DNA, the CDR3 is TGTGCCACCAGTGGAAGACAGGGAGCTGGCTACACCTTC. Protein: CATSGRQGAGYTF.

This clone has more than one count but fewer than ten. The chain recombines TRBV30 with TRBJ1-4; possible D gene TRBD1, 5 bases. The CDR3 runs to 14 residues. Trimming stripped 3 bases from V and 4 bases from J, with 12 bases between. CDR1 is GTSNPN and CDR2 is SVGIG in the germline V gene (reference sequence). The CDR3 protein is CAWRLGQGNEKLFF. The CDR3 DNA is TGTGCCTGGAGACTGGGGCAGGGTAATGAAAAACTGTTTTTT.

This clone was seen a few times. The rearrangement uses TRBV29-1 and TRBJ2-2, with 7 bases aligning to TRBD2. The CDR3 consists of 13 residues. Trimming cost V 7 bases and J 3 bases; bases outside gene matches: 5. CDR1 is SQVTM and CDR2 is ANQGSEA in the germline V gene. Written as DNA, the CDR3 is TGCAGCGCTGAGCGGGGATACACCGGGGAGCTGTTTTTT. Its protein is CSAERGYTGELFF.

The chain links TRBV7-2 to TRBJ1-4; no reliable D call. Per the germline V gene, CDR1 is SGHTA and CDR2 is FQGNSA. This CDR3 is built from 17 residues. Trimming shortened V by 2 bases and J by 0 bases, and 13 bases separated the two germline ends. The CDR3 loop reads CASSLTTDLATNEKLFF. For the CDR3, the DNA is TGTGCCAGCAGCTTAACAACGGATCTTGCAACTAATGAAAAACTGTTTTTT.

The chain employs TRBV3-1 (or the pseudogene TRBV3-2) and TRBJ2-3, with TRBD2 matching 7 bases. The germline gives CDR1 LGHDT, CDR2 YNNKEL (reference sequence). V dropped 0 bases and J dropped 1; count of bases not matched to a gene: 4. CDR3 length equals 16 residues. In DNA, the CDR3 is TGTGCCAGCAGCCAAGATCCGGCGGGGGGCACAGATACGCAGTATTTT. Translated, it gives CASSQDPAGGTDTQYF.

J is TRBJ1-2 and V is TRBV11-3; no reliable D call. V lost 2 bases, J lost 4 bases, and 8 bases lay in between. Germline V gene sequence: CDR1 SGHNT, CDR2 YENEEA. The CDR3 loop spans 13 amino acids. CDR3 DNA: TGTGCCAGCAGCTTATCTGGCGGCTATGGCTACACCTTC. Translating gives CASSLSGGYGYTF.

This chain joins TRBV9 and TRBJ2-5, with D unclear. Germline CDR1 is SGDLS and CDR2 is YYNGEE. The CDR3 covers 12 residues. Trimming left V 0 bases short and J 7 bases short, with 7 bases between. CDR3 region: CASSVAEGTQYF. CDR3 sequence (DNA): TGTGCCAGCAGCGTAGCGGAAGGGACCCAGTACTTC.

The chain carries TRBV12-3 or TRBV12-4 and TRBJ2-5; D not certain. The CDR3 consists of 13 residues. Between the trimmed V and J ends, which lost 6 bases and 2 bases, there was a span of 10 bases. CDR3 protein: CASRLGSQETQYF. In DNA form, the CDR3 reads TGTGCCAGCAGACTGGGCTCTCAAGAGACCCAGTACTTC.